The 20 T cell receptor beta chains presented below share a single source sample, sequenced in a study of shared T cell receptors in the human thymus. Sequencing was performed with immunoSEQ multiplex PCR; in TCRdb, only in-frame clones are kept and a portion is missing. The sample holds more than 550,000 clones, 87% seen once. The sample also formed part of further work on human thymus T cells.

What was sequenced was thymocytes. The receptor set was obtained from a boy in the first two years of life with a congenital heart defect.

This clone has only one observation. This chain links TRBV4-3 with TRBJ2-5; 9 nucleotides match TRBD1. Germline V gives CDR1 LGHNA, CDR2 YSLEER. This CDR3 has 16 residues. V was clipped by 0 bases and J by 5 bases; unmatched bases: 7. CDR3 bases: TGCGCCAGCAGCCAAGAGGGACAGGGAGGAGGGGAGACCCAGTACTTC. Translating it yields CASSQEGQGGGETQYF.

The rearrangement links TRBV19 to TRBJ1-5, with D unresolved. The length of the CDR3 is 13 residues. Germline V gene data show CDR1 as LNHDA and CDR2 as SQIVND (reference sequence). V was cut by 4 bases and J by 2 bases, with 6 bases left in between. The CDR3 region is CASSTGRNQPQHF. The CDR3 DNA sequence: TGTGCCAGTAGTACTGGGCGCAATCAGCCCCAGCATTTT. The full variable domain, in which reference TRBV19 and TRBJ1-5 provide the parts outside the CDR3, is DGGITQSPKYLFRKEGQNVTLSCEQNLNHDAMYWYRQDPGQGLRLIYYSQIVNDFQKGDIAEGYSVSREKKESFPLTVTSAQKNPTAFYLCASSTGRNQPQHFGDGTRLSIL.

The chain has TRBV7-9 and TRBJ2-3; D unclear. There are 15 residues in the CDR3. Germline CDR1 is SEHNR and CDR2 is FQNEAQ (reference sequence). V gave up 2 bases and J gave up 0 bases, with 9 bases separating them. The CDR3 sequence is CASSLYPSSTDTQYF. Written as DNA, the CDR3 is TGTGCCAGCAGCTTATACCCCAGTAGCACAGATACGCAGTATTTT.

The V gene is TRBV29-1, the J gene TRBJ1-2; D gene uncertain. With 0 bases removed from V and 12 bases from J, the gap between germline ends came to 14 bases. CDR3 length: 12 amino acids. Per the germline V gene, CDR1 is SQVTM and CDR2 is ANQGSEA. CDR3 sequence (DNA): TGCAGCGTTGAAGATCACGGAGGAAGGGACACCTTC. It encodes CSVEDHGGRDTF. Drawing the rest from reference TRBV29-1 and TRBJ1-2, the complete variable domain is SAVISQKPSRDICQRGTSLTIQCQVDSQVTMMFWYRQQPGQSLTLIATANQGSEATYESGFVIDKFPISRPNLTFSTLTVSNMSPEDSSIYLCSVEDHGGRDTFGSGTRLTVV.

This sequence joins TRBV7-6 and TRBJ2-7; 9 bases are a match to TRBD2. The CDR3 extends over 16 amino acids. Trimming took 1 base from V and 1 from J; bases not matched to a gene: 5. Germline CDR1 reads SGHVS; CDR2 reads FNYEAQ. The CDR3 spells CASSLEAGGQSYEQYF. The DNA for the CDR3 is TGTGCCAGCAGCTTAGAGGCGGGAGGGCAATCCTACGAGCAGTACTTC.

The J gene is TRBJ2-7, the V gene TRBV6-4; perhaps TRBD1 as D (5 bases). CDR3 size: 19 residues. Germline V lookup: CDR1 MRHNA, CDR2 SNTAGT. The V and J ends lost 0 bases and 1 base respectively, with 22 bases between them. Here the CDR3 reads CASSDSIDRSGYLSYEQYF. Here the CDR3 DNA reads TGTGCCAGCAGTGACTCGATCGACAGAAGTGGGTACCTGTCCTACGAGCAGTACTTC.

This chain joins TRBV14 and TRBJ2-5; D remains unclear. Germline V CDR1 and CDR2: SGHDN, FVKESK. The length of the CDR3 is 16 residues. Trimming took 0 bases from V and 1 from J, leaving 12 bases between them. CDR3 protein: CASSQDPTRTQETQYF. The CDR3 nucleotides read TGTGCCAGCAGCCAAGATCCGACACGCACCCAAGAGACCCAGTACTTC.

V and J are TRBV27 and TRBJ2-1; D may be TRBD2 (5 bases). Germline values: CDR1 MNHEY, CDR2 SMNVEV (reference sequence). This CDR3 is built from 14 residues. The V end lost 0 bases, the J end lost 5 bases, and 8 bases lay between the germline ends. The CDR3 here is CASSLSGDHNEQFF. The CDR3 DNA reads TGTGCCAGCAGTTTATCCGGGGATCACAATGAGCAGTTCTTC.

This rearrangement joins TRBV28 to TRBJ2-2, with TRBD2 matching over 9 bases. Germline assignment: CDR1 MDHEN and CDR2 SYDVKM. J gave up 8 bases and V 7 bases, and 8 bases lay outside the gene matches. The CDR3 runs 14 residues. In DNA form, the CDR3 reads TGTGCCAGCACAATTGGGACTAGCAGGGGGGAGCTGTTTTTT. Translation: CASTIGTSRGELFF.

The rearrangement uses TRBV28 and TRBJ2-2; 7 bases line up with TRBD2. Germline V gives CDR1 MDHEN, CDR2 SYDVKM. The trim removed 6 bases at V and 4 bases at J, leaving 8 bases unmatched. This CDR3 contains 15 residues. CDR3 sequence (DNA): TGTGCCAGCAGCATGGGGGGGGAGTTCACCGGGGAGCTGTTTTTT. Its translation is CASSMGGEFTGELFF.

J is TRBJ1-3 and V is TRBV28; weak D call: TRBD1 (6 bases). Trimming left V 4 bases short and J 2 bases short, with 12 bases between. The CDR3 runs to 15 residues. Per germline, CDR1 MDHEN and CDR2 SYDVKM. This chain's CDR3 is CASSCTGYPGNTIYF. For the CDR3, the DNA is TGTGCCAGCAGTTGTACAGGGTACCCTGGAAACACCATATATTTT.

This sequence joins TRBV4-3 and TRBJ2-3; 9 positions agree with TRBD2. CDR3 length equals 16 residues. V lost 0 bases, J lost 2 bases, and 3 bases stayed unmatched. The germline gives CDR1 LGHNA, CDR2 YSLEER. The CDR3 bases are TGCGCCAGCAGCCAAGAAAGACTAGCGGACACAGATACGCAGTATTTT. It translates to CASSQERLADTDTQYF.

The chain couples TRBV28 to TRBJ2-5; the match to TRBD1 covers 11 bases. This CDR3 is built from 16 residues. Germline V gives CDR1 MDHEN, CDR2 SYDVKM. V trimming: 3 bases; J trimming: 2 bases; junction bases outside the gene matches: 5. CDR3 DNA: TGTGCCAGCAGTTTGAGGACAGGGGGCCAACAAGAGACCCAGTACTTC. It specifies CASSLRTGGQQETQYF.

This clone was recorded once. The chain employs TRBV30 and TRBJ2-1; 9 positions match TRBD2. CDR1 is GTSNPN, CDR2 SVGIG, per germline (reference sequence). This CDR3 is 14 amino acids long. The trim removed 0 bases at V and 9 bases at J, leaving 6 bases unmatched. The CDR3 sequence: CAWSVSREGGEQFF. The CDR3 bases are TGTGCCTGGAGTGTATCGCGGGAGGGCGGTGAGCAGTTCTTC.

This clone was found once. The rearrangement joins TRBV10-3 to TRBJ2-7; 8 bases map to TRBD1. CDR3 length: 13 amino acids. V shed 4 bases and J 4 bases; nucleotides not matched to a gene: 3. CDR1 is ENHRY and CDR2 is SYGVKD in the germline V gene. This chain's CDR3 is CAISGGQEYEQYF. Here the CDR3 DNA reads TGTGCCATCAGTGGGGGACAGGAGTACGAGCAGTACTTC.

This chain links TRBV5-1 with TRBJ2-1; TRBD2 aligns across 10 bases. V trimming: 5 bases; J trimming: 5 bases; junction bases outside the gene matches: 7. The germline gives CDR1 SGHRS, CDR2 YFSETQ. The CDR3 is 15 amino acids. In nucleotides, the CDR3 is TGCGCCAGCAGACGTAGCGGGGGGTCGAACAATGAGCAGTTCTTC. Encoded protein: CASRRSGGSNNEQFF.

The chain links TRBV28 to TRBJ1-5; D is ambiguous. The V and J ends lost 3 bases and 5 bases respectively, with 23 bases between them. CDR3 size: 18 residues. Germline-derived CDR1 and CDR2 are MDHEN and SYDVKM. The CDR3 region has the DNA TGTGCCAGCAGTTTTTACCGAGTCTCTGGTTTTATGGATCAGCCCCAGCATTTT. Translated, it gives CASSFYRVSGFMDQPQHF.

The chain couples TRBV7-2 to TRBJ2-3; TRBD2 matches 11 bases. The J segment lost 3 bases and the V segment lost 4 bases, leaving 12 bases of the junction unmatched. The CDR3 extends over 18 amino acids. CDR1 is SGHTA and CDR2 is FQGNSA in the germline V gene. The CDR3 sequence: CASSSRSRTSGLTDTQYF. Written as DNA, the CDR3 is TGTGCCAGCAGCTCCCGGTCACGGACTAGCGGGTTGACAGATACGCAGTATTTT. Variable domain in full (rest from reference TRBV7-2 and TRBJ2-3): GAGVSQSPSNKVTEKGKDVELRCDPISGHTALYWYRQSLGQGLEFLIYFQGNSAPDKSGLPSDRFSAERTGGSVSTLTIQRTQQEDSAVYLCASSSRSRTSGLTDTQYFGPGTRLTVL.

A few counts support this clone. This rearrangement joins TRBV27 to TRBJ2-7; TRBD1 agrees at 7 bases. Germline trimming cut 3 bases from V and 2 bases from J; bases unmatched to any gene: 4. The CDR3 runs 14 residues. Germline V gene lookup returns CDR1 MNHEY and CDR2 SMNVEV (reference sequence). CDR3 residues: CASSFWDRAYEQYF. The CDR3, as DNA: TGTGCCAGCAGTTTTTGGGACAGAGCCTACGAGCAGTACTTC.

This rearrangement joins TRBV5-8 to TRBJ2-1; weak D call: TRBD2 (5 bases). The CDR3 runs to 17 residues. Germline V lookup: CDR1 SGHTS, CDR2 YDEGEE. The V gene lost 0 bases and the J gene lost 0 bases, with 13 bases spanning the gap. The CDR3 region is CASSLDSSGRSYNEQFF. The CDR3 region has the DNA TGTGCCAGCAGCTTGGATTCCAGCGGCCGCTCCTACAATGAGCAGTTCTTC. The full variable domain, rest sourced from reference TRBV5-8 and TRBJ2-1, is EAGVTQSPTHLIKTRGQQATLRCSPISGHTSVYWYQQALGLGLQFLLWYDEGEERNRGNFPPRFSGRQFPNYSSELNVNALELEDSALYLCASSLDSSGRSYNEQFFGPGTRLTVL.